These T cell receptor beta chains were read from a single sample in a study of STAT5B mutations in CD4+ large granular lymphocyte leukemia. Profiling relied on immunoSEQ multiplex PCR, and the TCRdb table lists in-frame clones only, not all of them. The data hold 30,000 to 40,000 clones, with roughly nine tenths observed a single time. Sequenced sample: CD4+ T cells from blood buffy coats. All receptors derive from a human donor in good health. Each CDR3 is given with its conserved first and last residue. Each record gives: D gene, clone size, J gene, V gene, CDR3 DNA, CDR3 protein. D genes are given only for firm matches. Part of the rows lack a size; the others show once, few, many or a class for expanded clones.

TRBD2 | - | TRBJ2-7 | TRBV7-9 | TGTGCCAGCAGCTTATCTGGTAGCGGGATCTACGAGCAGTACTTC | CASSLSGSGIYEQYF
- | - | TRBJ2-7 | TRBV18 | TGTGCCAGCTCACAAACGGCCCGCGAAGGCGAGCAGTACTTC | CASSQTAREGEQYF
- | - | TRBJ2-2 | TRBV5-1 | TGCGCCAGCAGCTCGCAACAGAACACCGGGGAGCTGTTTTTT | CASSSQQNTGELFF
- | - | TRBJ2-2 | TRBV10-1 | TGCGCCAGCAGTGAGGCCCGCACCGGGGAGCTGTTTTTT | CASSEARTGELFF
- | - | TRBJ1-3 | TRBV28 | TGTGCCAGCATACCGTCTCTCTCTGGAAACACCATATATTTT | CASIPSLSGNTIYF
- | once | TRBJ1-1 | TRBV29-1 | TGCAGCGTAGCCCAAAATGAATTCACTGAAGCTTTCTTT | CSVAQNEFTEAFF
TRBD1 | few | TRBJ1-2 | TRBV27 | TGTGCCAGCAGTGCCTATTCGGCACAGGGGGCCTATGGCTACACCTTC | CASSAYSAQGAYGYTF
- | - | TRBJ1-1 | TRBV10-3 | TGTGCCATCAGTACCGGGACTCAGAACACTGAAGCTTTCTTT | CAISTGTQNTEAFF
TRBD1 | - | TRBJ2-1 | TRBV25-1 | TGTGCCAGCAGTGAATCCCTTTTACAGGGGGCAGGTGAGCAGTTCTTC | CASSESLLQGAGEQFF
- | once | TRBJ1-1 | TRBV27 | TGTGCCAGCAGTTTAGTACCCTCGGGGACCACTGAAGCTTTCTTT | CASSLVPSGTTEAFF
TRBD2 | - | TRBJ2-7 | TRBV5-4 | TGTGCCAGCAGCCTGGCGAAAGGGCGGGAGGGCCGCCACGAGCAGTACTTC | CASSLAKGREGRHEQYF
TRBD1 | - | TRBJ2-1 | TRBV6-1 | TGTGCCAGCAACCCCGGGACAGGGGTGGTTGAGCAGTTCTTC | CASNPGTGVVEQFF
- | - | TRBJ2-1 | TRBV7-2 | TGTGCCAGCAATCTGGGGACTCTCTACAATGAGCAGTTCTTC | CASNLGTLYNEQFF
- | - | TRBJ2-7 | TRBV6-6 | TGTGCCAGCACCCGCAACTACGAGCAGTACTTC | CASTRNYEQYF
TRBD1 | once | TRBJ2-3 | TRBV7-8 | TGTGCCAGCAGCCCGTGGGGACAGTCCACAGATACGCAGTATTTT | CASSPWGQSTDTQYF
- | few | TRBJ1-5 | TRBV2 | TGTGCCAGCACCCTTTTTGATGGTCAGCCCCAGCATTTT | CASTLFDGQPQHF
- | - | TRBJ2-1 | TRBV7-9 | TGTGCCAGCTCCCGAGTGCTTACCGAGAACAATGAGCAGTTCTTC | CASSRVLTENNEQFF
- | - | TRBJ2-1 | TRBV18 | TGTGCCAGCTCACCGAGAGGGGGAGGAGGCAATGAGCAGTTCTTC | CASSPRGGGGNEQFF
- | - | TRBJ2-7 | TRBV9 | TGTGCCAGCAGCGTAGGGCAGGGAATCTACGAGCAGTACTTC | CASSVGQGIYEQYF
TRBD1 | once | TRBJ2-2 | TRBV9 | TGTGCCAGCAGCCCGCAGGGGGCTGCCACCGGGGAGCTGTTTTTT | CASSPQGAATGELFF
- | - | TRBJ1-1 | TRBV11-2 | TGTGCCAGCAGCTTAGATAAGACGGGAGGGGGTGGTCGGTACACTGAAGCTTTCTTT | CASSLDKTGGGGRYTEAFF
TRBD2 | - | TRBJ2-7 | TRBV19 | TGTGCCAGTAGTGATGGCGGGAGCCAAGAGCAGTACTTC | CASSDGGSQEQYF
- | once | TRBJ1-5 | TRBV2 | TGTGCCAGCACTGGACAACCCGGGAGGAATCAGCCCCAGCATTTT | CASTGQPGRNQPQHF
- | - | TRBJ1-4 | TRBV18 | TGTGCCAGCTCACCAACTAGACAGGTTGCAACTAATGAAAAACTGTTTTTT | CASSPTRQVATNEKLFF
TRBD2 | - | TRBJ2-1 | TRBV5-6 | TGTGCCAGCAGCCCGGGGGGGTATTCCAATGAGCAGTTCTTC | CASSPGGYSNEQFF
TRBD1 | - | TRBJ1-2 | TRBV6-5 | TGTGCCAGCAGTTCGTTCCAGGGGGGGCGAGGCTACACCTTC | CASSSFQGGRGYTF
TRBD2 | - | TRBJ2-1 | TRBV5-4 | TGTGCCAGCAGCTTGGGAGGCGGGAGGGGCTCCTACAATGAGCAGTTCTTC | CASSLGGGRGSYNEQFF
- | - | TRBJ2-7 | TRBV19 | TGTGCCAGTAGCAATGGGAGGTACAGAGACGGACTAACCGAGCAGTACTTC | CASSNGRYRDGLTEQYF
- | - | TRBJ2-1 | TRBV6-5 | TGTGCCAGCAGTGGTTGGGGGGTGGGGGAGCAGTTCTTC | CASSGWGVGEQFF
- | few | TRBJ1-4 | TRBV27 | TGTGCCAGCAGTTCTGGGGGGGGCGCGATAGTAAAACTGTTTTTT | CASSSGGGAIVKLFF
- | - | TRBJ2-3 | TRBV7-9 | TGTGCCAGCAGCCCTTGGGACATCACAGATACGCAGTATTTT | CASSPWDITDTQYF
- | - | TRBJ2-1 | TRBV6-5 | TGTGCCAGCAGGAAGGGGGGTGTGGGTGAGCAGTTCTTC | CASRKGGVGEQFF
- | - | TRBJ2-5 | TRBV5-4 | TGTGCCAGCAGCTTGGCCACGGGGTGGGGCAGGCCGTACCAAGAGACCCAGTACTTC | CASSLATGWGRPYQETQYF
TRBD2 | - | TRBJ2-2 | TRBV9 | TGTGCCAGCGGGCGGGAGACTAGTAACACCGGGGAGCTGTTTTTT | CASGRETSNTGELFF
- | once | TRBJ2-5 | TRBV28 | TGTGCCAGCAGTTTATTCAAGGTTCAACTTCAAGAGACCCAGTACTTC | CASSLFKVQLQETQYF
- | - | TRBJ1-5 | TRBV4-3 | TGCGCCAGCAGCCAAGATCGGGGCATTAGCAATCAGCCCCAGCATTTT | CASSQDRGISNQPQHF
- | - | TRBJ2-1 | TRBV18 | TGTGCCAGCTCACCAGGGCAGGACAATGAGCAGTTCTTC | CASSPGQDNEQFF
TRBD1 | - | TRBJ1-4 | TRBV6-1 | TGTGCCAGCAGTGAACCGGGACAGGGGGCTGAAAAACTGTTTTTT | CASSEPGQGAEKLFF
TRBD2 | - | TRBJ2-7 | TRBV10-1 | TGCGCCAGCAGAAGACCGGGACTAGCGGGAGGGACTTACGAGCAGTACTTC | CASRRPGLAGGTYEQYF
- | - | TRBJ1-3 | TRBV6-1 | TGTGCCAGCGTCGGGCAGGAACACACCATATATTTT | CASVGQEHTIYF
- | - | TRBJ2-7 | TRBV7-2 | TGTGCCAGCAGCTTAGAGCCGGGGTCGAGGTACGAGCAGTACTTC | CASSLEPGSRYEQYF
- | - | TRBJ2-2 | TRBV4-2 | TGTGCCAGCAGCCAAGAGTTACGCCTGGGGGGGCCCGGGGAGCTGTTTTTT | CASSQELRLGGPGELFF
TRBD2 | - | TRBJ2-7 | TRBV5-7 | TGTGCCAGCAGCTTGTGCGGGACTAGCACCAGCTACGAGCAGTACTTC | CASSLCGTSTSYEQYF
- | - | TRBJ2-1 | TRBV9 | TGTGCCAGCAGCGTAGGGCAGGCGAGCTCCTACAATGAGCAGTTCTTC | CASSVGQASSYNEQFF
TRBD1 | - | TRBJ2-7 | TRBV7-6 | TGTGCCAGCAGCTCGAGGGGGCTCGGGACCTACGAGCAGTACTTC | CASSSRGLGTYEQYF
TRBD1 | - | TRBJ1-2 | TRBV5-8 | TGTGCCAGCAGCCGAGACAGGGGAGTCAATGGCTACACCTTC | CASSRDRGVNGYTF
- | - | TRBJ1-5 | TRBV28 | TGTGCCAGCAGCCCCAGAGGGACCCTCAATCAGCCCCAGCATTTT | CASSPRGTLNQPQHF
TRBD2 | once | TRBJ2-7 | TRBV11-2 | TGTGCCAGCAGCTCCGGGACTAGCGGGGGCGAGCAGTACTTC | CASSSGTSGGEQYF
TRBD2 | - | TRBJ2-7 | TRBV7-9 | TGTGCCAGCAGCCCGGACTGGCGGGAGGGCGGGAGCTCCTACGAGCAGTACTTC | CASSPDWREGGSSYEQYF
TRBD2 | - | TRBJ2-2 | TRBV10-3 | TGTGCCATCCTATCACTAGCGGGATCCGGGGAGCTGTTTTTT | CAILSLAGSGELFF
- | - | TRBJ1-3 | TRBV11-2 | TGTGCCAGCAGGGTTTCGGTCTCCTCTGGAAACACCATATATTTT | CASRVSVSSGNTIYF
TRBD1 | - | TRBJ2-5 | TRBV6-1 | TGTGCCAGCAGTGAAGGGACAGGGAAAAAGACCCAGTACTTC | CASSEGTGKKTQYF
TRBD1 | - | TRBJ2-7 | TRBV6-5 | TGTGCCAGCAGTTACTCCGGACAGGCCCTCTCCTACGAGCAGTACTTC | CASSYSGQALSYEQYF
- | once | TRBJ2-7 | TRBV15 | TGTGCCACCAGCAGAGACCCGACAGACAACTACGAGCAGTACTTC | CATSRDPTDNYEQYF
- | - | TRBJ2-7 | TRBV11-2 | TGTGCCAGCAGCTCCAACGGAGCGACCGGGTTCAACTTC | CASSSNGATGFNF
- | - | TRBJ2-6 | TRBV5-8 | TGTGCCAGCAGCTTGGTGGGGGCGGCTGGGGCCAACGTCCTGACTTTC | CASSLVGAAGANVLTF
TRBD2 | - | TRBJ2-1 | TRBV7-2 | TGTGCCAGCAGCACTAGCGGTTACAATGAGCAGTTCTTC | CASSTSGYNEQFF
TRBD2 | - | TRBJ2-3 | TRBV19 | TGTGCCAGTAGTACGAGCGGGAGGGGGACAGATACGCAGTATTTT | CASSTSGRGTDTQYF
- | - | TRBJ2-1 | TRBV28 | TGTGCCAGCAGTTTAAGTAGGGCCGGTGGGAATGAGCAGTTCTTC | CASSLSRAGGNEQFF